The rows below give T cell receptor beta chains drawn from one sample of a study of cytomegalovirus exposure and HLA in healthy donors. Profiling relied on immunoSEQ multiplex PCR, and the TCRdb table lists in-frame clones only, not all of them. The data contain about 210,000 clones, approximately 80% of them singletons. Sequencing was done on a sample of PBMCs. The origin of the receptors is a woman aged 45-65 years in good health and CMV-seropositive. Each CDR3 is given with its conserved first and last residue. A D gene is named only where the DNA matches it firmly. Clone sizes are given selectively: once, few, many, or a class where the clone is expanded.

V gene	clone size	D gene	J gene	CDR3 DNA	CDR3 protein
TRBV15	NA	NA	TRBJ2-5	TGTGCCACCAGCATGGACTTCGCCGAGACCCAGTACTTC	CATSMDFAETQYF
TRBV7-9	NA	TRBD2	TRBJ2-5	TGTGCCAGCAGCTTCGGGGGGGTGGGGACCCAGTACTTC	CASSFGGVGTQYF
TRBV9	NA	TRBD1	TRBJ1-4	TGTGCCAGCAGCCCGGGGACAGGGATGGGGGAAAAACTGTTTTTT	CASSPGTGMGEKLFF
TRBV6-1	NA	NA	TRBJ2-1	TGTGCCAGCAGTACCCGGACTAACAATGAGCAGTTCTTC	CASSTRTNNEQFF
TRBV10-2	once	TRBD1	TRBJ1-5	TGCGCCAGCAGTGCCCCGGCAGGGGGCAGACAGCCCCAGCATTTT	CASSAPAGGRQPQHF
TRBV7-9	NA	NA	TRBJ2-7	TGTTCCAGCAGCTATACAGGAAACGAGCAGTACTTC	CSSSYTGNEQYF
TRBV5-4	NA	NA	TRBJ1-1	TGTGCCAGCAGCTTGGGTCGTGAAGCTTTCTTT	CASSLGREAFF
TRBV9	NA	NA	TRBJ1-4	TGTGCCAGCGCCTCTGAGGTCATGGGTGAAAAACTGTTTTTT	CASASEVMGEKLFF
TRBV7-6	NA	TRBD2	TRBJ2-5	TGTGCCAGCTCGGCCATCGGATGGGGGGGTGAAGAGACCCAGTACTTC	CASSAIGWGGEETQYF
TRBV2	NA	NA	TRBJ1-2	TGTGCCAGCAGTGAGGCAGGGTTCTATGGCTACACCTTC	CASSEAGFYGYTF
TRBV11-1	NA	TRBD1	TRBJ2-2	TGTGCCAGCAGCTGGACAGGGATCAACACCGGGGAGCTGTTTTTT	CASSWTGINTGELFF
TRBV5-4	NA	NA	TRBJ2-1	TGTGCCAGCAGCTCCCTGGGGGCCCTACGCGATGAGCAGTTCTTC	CASSSLGALRDEQFF
TRBV5-1	NA	TRBD2	TRBJ2-5	TGCGCCAGCAGCTTTAGACTAGCGGGGGGCCCATTCCAAGAGACCCAGTACTTC	CASSFRLAGGPFQETQYF
TRBV7-9	NA	NA	TRBJ1-5	TGTGCCAGCAGCCACGGACAGCCGCTTCAGCCCCAGCATTTT	CASSHGQPLQPQHF
TRBV18	NA	NA	TRBJ1-1	TGTGCCAGCTCACCAACCGGTAACACTGAAGCTTTCTTT	CASSPTGNTEAFF
TRBV5-1	NA	NA	TRBJ1-1	TGCGCCAGCAGTTTCACACAGGGTTACACTGAAGCTTTCTTT	CASSFTQGYTEAFF
TRBV11-1	NA	NA	TRBJ1-2	TGTGCCAGCAGCTTACAGGACAGTGACTACACCTTC	CASSLQDSDYTF
TRBV5-1	NA	NA	TRBJ2-7	TGCGCCAGCAGCTTGGGAGGAGAGTACGACGAGCAGTACTTC	CASSLGGEYDEQYF
TRBV30	NA	NA	TRBJ2-5	TGTGCCTGGAGTATAGGTTTCGCGGGGGAGACCCAGTACTTC	CAWSIGFAGETQYF
TRBV4-2	NA	NA	TRBJ1-1	TGTGCCAGCAGCCACCCTCCCACGGGTACTGAAGCTTTCTTT	CASSHPPTGTEAFF
TRBV6-5	NA	NA	TRBJ2-1	TGTGCCAGCAGTTACAGAGAGAACTCCTACAATGAGCAGTTCTTC	CASSYRENSYNEQFF
TRBV9	NA	NA	TRBJ1-6	TGTGCCAGCAGTCCTAGTGGGAGCTCCTATAATTCACCCCTCCACTTT	CASSPSGSSYNSPLHF
TRBV4-2	NA	NA	TRBJ1-5	TGTGCCAGCAGCCAAAATTTAGCCAATCAGCCCCAGCATTTT	CASSQNLANQPQHF
TRBV18	NA	TRBD1	TRBJ1-1	TGTGCCAGCTCAACGGACAGGGATGGTGAAGCTTTCTTT	CASSTDRDGEAFF
TRBV4-3	NA	TRBD1	TRBJ2-1	TGCGCCAGCAGCCTCCTGAGGGGGACAGGGGAGGACAATGAGCAGTTCTTC	CASSLLRGTGEDNEQFF
TRBV4-3	NA	NA	TRBJ1-1	TGCGCCAGCAGCCAAGATCGAGGACTAAGTAACACTGAAGCTTTCTTT	CASSQDRGLSNTEAFF
TRBV21-1	NA	NA	TRBJ1-2	TGTGCCAGCAGCCAGAGGAGGGGCGAGGGCTACACCTTC	CASSQRRGEGYTF
TRBV6-1	NA	TRBD2	TRBJ2-3	TGTGCCAGGGAAACTAGCGGGGGCACAGATACGCAGTATTTT	CARETSGGTDTQYF
TRBV12-5	NA	TRBD1	TRBJ2-1	TGTGCTAGTGGCTCTTTACCGGGACAGAACAATGAGCAGTTCTTC	CASGSLPGQNNEQFF
TRBV13	NA	TRBD2	TRBJ2-1	TGTGCCACCTGCCGGCGGGGGGCTTACAATGAGCAGTTCTTC	CATCRRGAYNEQFF
TRBV6-1	NA	NA	TRBJ1-5	TGTGCCAGCAGCAATGTACAGGGTCCGCCCCAGCATTTT	CASSNVQGPPQHF
TRBV5-5	NA	TRBD1	TRBJ1-1	TGTGCCAGCAGCCTGGGACAGGTGAACACTGAAGCTTTCTTT	CASSLGQVNTEAFF
TRBV30	NA	NA	TRBJ2-5	TGTGCCTGGAGTAGAAGACAGAGCCAAGAGACCCAGTACTTC	CAWSRRQSQETQYF
TRBV5-1	NA	TRBD1	TRBJ2-1	TGCGCCAGCAGCTTGTTGGTGGGACAGGGCTACAATGAGCAGTTCTTC	CASSLLVGQGYNEQFF
TRBV5-1	few	NA	TRBJ1-5	TGCGCCAGCAGTTTGCTACCCGCCCAGGGGCTAGGCAATCAGCCCCAGCATTTT	CASSLLPAQGLGNQPQHF
TRBV5-6	NA	NA	TRBJ2-1	TGTGCCAGCAGCAGGAACAGGGTGCGCAATGAGCAGTTCTTC	CASSRNRVRNEQFF
TRBV28	NA	NA	TRBJ2-5	TGTGCCAGCAAAGATGGACTTATTGAGACCCAGTACTTC	CASKDGLIETQYF
TRBV5-1	NA	NA	TRBJ2-7	TGCGCCAGCAGCTTGCAGGGTGGGCCCCTCGAGCAGTACTTC	CASSLQGGPLEQYF
TRBV6-5	NA	TRBD1	TRBJ2-1	TGTGCCAGCACCCGGTCAGGGGGCCCGTACAATGAGCAGTTCTTC	CASTRSGGPYNEQFF
TRBV11-1	NA	NA	TRBJ2-7	TGTGCCAGCAGCAAGAGCGGGCAAACCTACGAGCAGTACTTC	CASSKSGQTYEQYF
TRBV18	NA	TRBD2	TRBJ2-7	TGTGCCAGCTCAGAGATAGCGGGGATCAGCTCCTACGAGCAGTACTTC	CASSEIAGISSYEQYF
TRBV25-1	NA	NA	TRBJ2-3	TGTGCCAGCAGTGCGGGGACAGATACGCAGTATTTT	CASSAGTDTQYF
TRBV19	NA	TRBD2	TRBJ2-2	TGTGCCAGTCGGGGGGTGAACACCGGGGAGCTGTTTTTT	CASRGVNTGELFF
TRBV7-2	NA	TRBD2	TRBJ2-5	TGTGCCAGCAGCTTAAACGCGGGGGGGGAAGAGACCCAGTACTTC	CASSLNAGGEETQYF
TRBV29-1	once	NA	TRBJ2-5	TGCAGCGTGGCAGATTTCCAAGAGACCCAGTACTTC	CSVADFQETQYF
TRBV18	NA	NA	TRBJ2-7	TGTGCCAGCTCACCACCGGCTTTCAGGGACGAGCAGTACTTC	CASSPPAFRDEQYF